What follows are 5 T cell receptor beta chains derived from one specimen sequenced in a study of T-cell reconstitution after alpha-beta-depleted transplantation in children. Unique molecular identifiers were incorporated when the TCRbeta library was constructed. TCRdb ran MiXCR on the PCR reads and lists one entry per CDR3 protein. This repertoire shows roughly 350,000 distinct CDR3 sequences, 10% found once; its top ten account for 2% to 3%. The starting material was PBMCs from the stem cell graft donor, obtained from the stem cell graft. The receptors shown here come from a human donor who donated a stem cell graft to a child with acute lymphoblastic leukemia.

DNA for the CDR3: TGTGCCAGCAGTTCCTGGCCCCAGGGGAGCAATCAGCCCCAGCATTTT. This sequence encodes CASSSWPQGSNQPQHF. J is TRBJ1-5 and V is TRBV6-5; tentatively, D is TRBD1 (6 bases). Trimming took 4 bases from V and 1 from J, leaving 14 bases between them. The CDR3 contains 16 residues. CDR1 is MNHEY and CDR2 is SVGAGI in the germline V gene.

This chain joins TRBV3-1 and TRBJ1-2, with 12 nucleotides matching TRBD1. The CDR3 consists of 17 residues. Germline V gene lookup returns CDR1 LGHDT and CDR2 YNNKEL (reference sequence). Germline trimming cut 5 bases from V and 0 bases from J; bases unmatched to any gene: 7. The CDR3 DNA is TGTGCCAGCAGCGCCCGGGACAGGGGGCTCGCTAACTATGGCTACACCTTC. As protein: CASSARDRGLANYGYTF.

The chain is built from TRBV7-9 and TRBJ2-7, with D hard to call. The CDR3 loop spans 12 amino acids. Per the germline V gene, CDR1 is SEHNR and CDR2 is FQNEAQ (reference sequence). V lost 4 bases and J lost 2, with 6 bases in between. This chain's CDR3 is CASSSFTYEQYF. CDR3 DNA sequence: TGTGCCAGCAGCTCCTTCACCTACGAGCAGTACTTC.

This clonotype was seen only a few times. The chain links TRBV11-1 to TRBJ2-1; TRBD2 agrees at 12 bases. Germline values: CDR1 SGHAT, CDR2 FQDESV (reference sequence). V was clipped by 4 bases and J by 7 bases; unmatched bases: 14. The CDR3 is 18 residues long. As DNA, the CDR3 is TGTGCCAGCAGCTCCAAGCCCCGGACTAGCGGGACAAGGAATGAGCAGTTCTTC. Residues: CASSSKPRTSGTRNEQFF.

This clonotype was counted between two and nine times. The chain links TRBV10-3 to TRBJ1-1; the match to TRBD1 covers 9 bases. CDR3 size: 13 residues. The J segment lost 5 bases and the V segment lost 6 bases, leaving 4 bases of the junction unmatched. Germline CDR1 is ENHRY and CDR2 is SYGVKD. CDR3: CAISGQGRTEAFF. The CDR3 DNA sequence: TGTGCCATCAGCGGACAGGGGAGGACTGAAGCTTTCTTT.